This passage covers 22 T cell receptor beta chains from one sample sequenced in a study of T cells in Graves' hyperthyroidism and ophthalmopathy. Amplification targeted TCR beta CDR3 regions from RNA transcripts. The study used the HTBI primer set for a first-round RT-PCR of the TCR CDR3. TCRdb recomputed calls from the multiplex PCR reads with MiXCR, one row per CDR3 protein. This table has a few hundred thousand distinct CDR3 sequences, approximately 14% appearing once. Sequenced material: blood. These receptors all stem from a woman aged 25 to 39 with Graves' ophthalmopathy.

The V gene is TRBV5-1, the J gene TRBJ2-7; unclear D gene. V was trimmed by 1 base and J by 3 bases, leaving 8 bases between them. This CDR3 is built from 13 residues. Germline lookup yields CDR1 SGHRS and CDR2 YFSETQ. The CDR3 DNA reads as TGCGCCAGCAGCTTGATGCTAGACTACGAGCAGTACTTC. Translation gives CASSLMLDYEQYF.

In this sample, this clonotype turned up many times. The CDR3 region has the DNA TGTGCCAGCACGTTGGGGGACAGGGGTTGGGATGAGCAGTTCTTC. It codes for CASTLGDRGWDEQFF. This chain uses TRBV2 with TRBJ2-1; 10 bases agree with TRBD1. CDR1 is SNHLY and CDR2 is FYNNEI in the germline V gene. Trimming cost V 7 bases and J 8 bases; bases outside gene matches: 11. This CDR3 has 15 residues. The full variable domain, rest sourced from reference TRBV2 and TRBJ2-1, is EPEVTQTPSHQVTQMGQEVILRCVPISNHLYFYWYRQILGQKVEFLVSFYNNEISEKSEIFDDQFSVERPDGSNFTLKIRSTKLEDSAMYFCASTLGDRGWDEQFFGPGTRLTVL.

CDR3 protein: CASSEGTTEAFF. The CDR3 DNA is TGTGCCAGTAGTGAGGGAACCACTGAAGCTTTCTTT. The rearrangement joins TRBV19 to TRBJ1-1, with D unclear. Germline CDR1 and CDR2: LNHDA and SQIVND (reference sequence). The CDR3 extends over 12 amino acids. V lost 5 bases and J 4 bases, leaving 8 bases between the germline ends.

This clonotype appeared many times. V gene TRBV28 combines with J gene TRBJ2-3, with TRBD1 matching 9 bases. The CDR3 extends over 16 amino acids. V shed 4 bases and J 3 bases; nucleotides not matched to a gene: 8. Looked up from germline, CDR1 is MDHEN and CDR2 is SYDVKM. The CDR3: CASSYYSGTGTDTQYF. CDR3 nucleotide sequence: TGTGCCAGCAGTTACTATTCCGGGACAGGGACAGATACGCAGTATTTT.

The chain links TRBV10-2 to TRBJ1-6; TRBD1 might be the D (5 bases). The V gene's germline CDR1 is WSHSY and CDR2 SAAADI. V was pared by 4 bases and J by 9 bases, with 16 bases between. The CDR3 has 15 residues. In DNA form, the CDR3 reads TGCGCCAGCAGTGGAGGGGAGACAGTGGTTTCACCCCTCCACTTT. It is translated as CASSGGETVVSPLHF.

The chain joins TRBV28 to TRBJ1-5; the D gene is possibly TRBD1 (5 bases). Germline loops: CDR1 MDHEN, CDR2 SYDVKM. V was pared by 4 bases and J by 6 bases, with 10 bases between. The CDR3 is 13 residues long. CDR3 residues: CASSWQGRQPQHF. The CDR3 DNA reads TGTGCCAGCAGTTGGCAGGGACGTCAGCCCCAGCATTTT.

This clonotype turned up a few times. This may stem from a read error, because a much larger clone lies one nucleotide away. The V call is TRBV12-3 or TRBV12-4, the J call TRBJ2-5; D unclear. CDR3 length: 13 residues. The DNA for the CDR3 is TGTGCCAGCAGCACGAACCCGCTGGAGACCCAGCACTTC. Translation gives CASSTNPLETQHF.

This clonotype was recorded at least ten times. This sequence joins TRBV29-1 and TRBJ2-1, with 10 bases lining up with TRBD1. This CDR3 has 16 amino acids. Trimming at V came to 0 bases and at J to 1 base, leaving 3 bases not matched to a gene. Germline V gives CDR1 SQVTM, CDR2 ANQGSEA. The CDR3 here is CSVEEEDRGSYNEQFF. The CDR3 DNA follows: TGCAGCGTTGAAGAAGAGGACAGGGGGTCCTACAATGAGCAGTTCTTC.

Comment on this clonotype: This may come from a read error, since a much larger clone is one base off. The rearrangement links TRBV7-9 to TRBJ2-7, with TRBD2 matching over 8 bases. This CDR3 is built from 13 residues. Germline V gives CDR1 SEHNR, CDR2 FQNEAQ (reference sequence). CDR3 residues: CASSLPGGREQHF. CDR3 sequence (DNA): TGTGCCAGCAGCTTACCGGGGGGGAGAGAGCAGCACTTC.

This clonotype was detected ten times or more. The junction and the germline gene differ at one end; a read error may be behind it. V is TRBV2 and J is TRBJ1-5; 7 nucleotides line up with TRBD1. The CDR3 is 16 amino acids. Germline assignment: CDR1 SNHLY and CDR2 FYNNEI. This CDR3 is CASREAGGGSNQPQHF. The CDR3 DNA reads as TGTGCCAGCAGGGAAGCAGGGGGAGGTAGCAATCAGCCCCAGCATTTT.

This clonotype was seen at least ten times. The rearrangement links TRBV30 to TRBJ1-5, with a weak D call TRBD1 (5 bases). The CDR3 extends over 14 amino acids. The germline V gene encodes CDR1 GTSNPN and CDR2 SVGIG (reference sequence). Trimming took 3 bases from V and 0 from J, leaving 9 bases between them. The CDR3 bases are TGTGCCTGGAGCCCACAGGATAGCAATCAGCCCCAGCATTTT. Translation: CAWSPQDSNQPQHF.

The sample holds many counts of this clonotype. The chain combines TRBV28 with TRBJ1-1; D remains ambiguous. This CDR3 spans 12 amino acids. Germline CDR1 is MDHEN and CDR2 is SYDVKM. V was clipped by 5 bases and J by 7 bases, with 11 bases between them. The CDR3 DNA is TGTGCCAGCAGTACTCGAGGACGTGAAGCTTTCTTT. It encodes CASSTRGREAFF. Complete variable domain (other parts from reference TRBV28 and TRBJ1-1): DVKVTQSSRYLVKRTGEKVFLECVQDMDHENMFWYRQDPGLGLRLIYFSYDVKMKEKGDIPEGYSVSREKKERFSLILESASTNQTSMYLCASSTRGREAFFGQGTRLTVV.

This clonotype was observed a few times. This chain uses TRBV7-9 with TRBJ1-3, with TRBD1 as a possible D gene (5 bases). Deletions cut 7 bases from V and 0 bases from J, with 19 bases between. Germline V CDR1 and CDR2: SEHNR, FQNEAQ (reference sequence). The CDR3 consists of 17 residues. Here the CDR3 DNA reads TGTGCCAGCACCCTTCCGGAGGTTGGGGGCTCTGGAAACACCATATATTTT. Encoded protein: CASTLPEVGGSGNTIYF.

This chain connects TRBV2 to TRBJ1-1; TRBD1 might be the D (6 bases). Germline CDR1 reads SNHLY; CDR2 reads FYNNEI. The CDR3 consists of 14 residues. V was cut by 6 bases and J by 3 bases, with 14 bases left in between. CDR3: CASSDRRKDTEAFF. The CDR3 nucleotides read TGTGCCAGCAGCGACAGGCGGAAGGACACTGAAGCTTTCTTT. The entire variable domain, with the rest obtained from reference TRBV2 and TRBJ1-1, is as follows: EPEVTQTPSHQVTQMGQEVILRCVPISNHLYFYWYRQILGQKVEFLVSFYNNEISEKSEIFDDQFSVERPDGSNFTLKIRSTKLEDSAMYFCASSDRRKDTEAFFGQGTRLTVV.

This clonotype was seen ten or more times. V is TRBV20-1 and J is TRBJ2-1; weak D call: TRBD1 (5 bases). The length of the CDR3 is 14 residues. Germline CDR1 and CDR2: DFQATT and SNEGSKA (reference sequence). Deletions cut 0 bases from V and 2 bases from J, with 8 bases between. CDR3 nucleotide sequence: TGCAGTGCTAGAGAGCAGGGCACCTACAATGAGCAGTTCTTC. It translates to CSAREQGTYNEQFF.

This clonotype was observed once. This sequence may be a read error, since a much larger clone differs from it by one base. The V gene is TRBV20-1, the J gene TRBJ2-7; D gene uncertain. CDR1 and CDR2 (germline): DFQATT, SNEGSKA (reference sequence). Trimming left V 7 bases short and J 2 bases short, with 15 bases between. This CDR3 has 13 residues. The CDR3 bases are TGCAGTGTACGGCAGGAATACACCTACGAGCAGTACTTC. The encoded protein is CSVRQEYTYEQYF.

This clonotype was detected only a few times. The genes are TRBV2 and TRBJ2-2, with D perhaps matching TRBD2 (6 bases). The V and J ends lost 2 bases and 1 base respectively, with 8 bases between them. From germline, CDR1 is SNHLY and CDR2 FYNNEI. The CDR3 has 15 amino acids. The CDR3 protein is CASSEMGGNTGELFF. For the CDR3, the DNA is TGTGCCAGCAGTGAAATGGGGGGGAACACCGGGGAGCTGTTTTTT.

This clonotype showed up many times. The chain joins TRBV7-9 to TRBJ1-1; D call uncertain. CDR3 length: 12 residues. With 5 bases removed from V and 7 bases from J, the gap between germline ends came to 11 bases. Germline CDR1 and CDR2: SEHNR and FQNEAQ (reference sequence). CDR3 sequence: CASSPQGDEAFF. The CDR3 DNA sequence: TGTGCCAGCAGCCCCCAAGGCGATGAAGCTTTCTTT.

At least ten counts were recorded for this clonotype. The chain has TRBV2 and TRBJ2-7; 7 bases line up with TRBD1. J gave up 3 bases and V 1 base, and 6 bases lay outside the gene matches. The germline gives CDR1 SNHLY, CDR2 FYNNEI. The CDR3 loop spans 15 amino acids. The CDR3 loop reads CASSEGQGRVYEQYF. CDR3 DNA sequence: TGTGCCAGCAGTGAAGGACAGGGAAGGGTCTACGAGCAGTACTTC.

This clonotype occurred a few times. The chain is built from TRBV19 and TRBJ1-5; weak D call: TRBD1 (6 bases). V was pared by 2 bases and J by 3 bases, with 11 bases between. Germline assignment: CDR1 LNHDA and CDR2 SQIVND (reference sequence). The length of the CDR3 is 15 residues. The CDR3 sequence: CASSILGGLNQPQHF. CDR3 DNA sequence: TGTGCCAGTAGTATACTCGGGGGGCTCAATCAGCCCCAGCATTTT.

CDR3: CASGQRGGAFF. For the CDR3, the DNA is TGTGCCAGCGGACAAAGGGGGGGAGCTTTCTTT. The chain carries TRBV6-1 and TRBJ1-1; the D gene is possibly TRBD1 (6 bases). The CDR3 length is 11 residues. Per the germline V gene, CDR1 is MNHNS and CDR2 is SASEGT. Trimming cost V 8 bases and J 10 bases, with 14 bases left between them.

The gene calls are TRBV20-1 and TRBJ2-7; 13 bases match TRBD2. V lost 2 bases, J lost 2 bases, and 3 bases stayed unmatched. The V gene's germline CDR1 is DFQATT and CDR2 SNEGSKA (reference sequence). The CDR3 loop spans 15 amino acids. CDR3 sequence reads: CSARNGLAGAYEQYF. DNA of the CDR3: TGCAGTGCTAGAAACGGACTAGCGGGGGCCTACGAGCAGTACTTC.